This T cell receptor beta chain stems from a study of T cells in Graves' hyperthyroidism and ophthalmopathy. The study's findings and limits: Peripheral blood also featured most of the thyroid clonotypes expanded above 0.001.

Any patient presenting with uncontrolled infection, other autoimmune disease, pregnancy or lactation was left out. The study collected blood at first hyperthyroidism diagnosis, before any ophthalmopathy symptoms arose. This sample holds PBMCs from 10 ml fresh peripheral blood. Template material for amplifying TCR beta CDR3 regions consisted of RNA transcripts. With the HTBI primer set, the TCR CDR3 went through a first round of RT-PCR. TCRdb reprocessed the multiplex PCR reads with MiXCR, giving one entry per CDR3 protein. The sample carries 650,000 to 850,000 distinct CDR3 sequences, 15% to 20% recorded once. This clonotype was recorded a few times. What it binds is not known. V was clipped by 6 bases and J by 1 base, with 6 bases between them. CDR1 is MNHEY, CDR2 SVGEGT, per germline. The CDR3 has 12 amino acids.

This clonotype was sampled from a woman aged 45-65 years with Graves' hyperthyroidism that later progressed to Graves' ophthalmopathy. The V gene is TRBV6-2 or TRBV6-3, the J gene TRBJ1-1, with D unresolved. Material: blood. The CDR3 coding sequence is TGTGCCAGCAGGCAATCGAACACTGAAGCTTTCTTT. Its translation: CASRQSNTEAFF.